Listed below are T cell receptor beta chains from one sample, sequenced in a study of blood T cells in healthy people across ages. TCRdb called the 5' RACE reads again in MiXCR, with one record for every CDR3 protein. The repertoire has approximately 730,000 distinct CDR3 sequences, more than 40% of them found once; the top ten carry 20% to 25%. The sequencing input was blood. Receptor source: a woman aged 55-70 years in good health. Each CDR3 is given without its conserved first and last residue. Each record gives: D gene, J gene, V gene, CDR3 protein. A D gene is named only where the DNA matches it firmly.

>-|TRBJ2-3|TRBV7-3
ASSAVEPDTQY
>TRBD1|TRBJ1-1|TRBV3-1
ASSQAANRGAF
>-|TRBJ2-7|TRBV5-1
ASSLQGRDEQY
>-|TRBJ2-2|TRBV4-2
ASSRIPGGNTGELF
>TRBD2|TRBJ2-7|TRBV12-3/TRBV12-4
ASSLDSGVYNEQY
>TRBD2|TRBJ2-7|TRBV3-1
ASHHSGGLYNEQY
>TRBD1|TRBJ2-5|TRBV28
ASRPGGQKRGEQY
>TRBD1|TRBJ2-1|TRBV24-1
ATSDWGGTGRNEQF
>-|TRBJ1-2|TRBV6-5
ASSSAGRDYGYT
>TRBD2|TRBJ2-3|TRBV12-3/TRBV12-4
ASNLAGVRADAQY
>-|TRBJ2-1|TRBV6-2/TRBV6-3
ASNQLVNEQF
>-|TRBJ1-2|TRBV5-1
ASSLNLHGYT
>TRBD2|-|TRBV5-6
ASSPNAGGGRENIQY
>-|-|TRBV20-1
SAGEGGHYEQY
>TRBD1|TRBJ1-5|TRBV20-1
SATGTGGPNQPQH
>-|TRBJ1-1|TRBV19
ASSIFGVDEAF
>TRBD1|TRBJ2-4|TRBV12-3/TRBV12-4
ASNQWDRNSKNIQY
>-|TRBJ1-1|TRBV7-3
ASSPDGRFPTEAF
>-|TRBJ2-1|TRBV6-4
ASSDWGSYNEQF